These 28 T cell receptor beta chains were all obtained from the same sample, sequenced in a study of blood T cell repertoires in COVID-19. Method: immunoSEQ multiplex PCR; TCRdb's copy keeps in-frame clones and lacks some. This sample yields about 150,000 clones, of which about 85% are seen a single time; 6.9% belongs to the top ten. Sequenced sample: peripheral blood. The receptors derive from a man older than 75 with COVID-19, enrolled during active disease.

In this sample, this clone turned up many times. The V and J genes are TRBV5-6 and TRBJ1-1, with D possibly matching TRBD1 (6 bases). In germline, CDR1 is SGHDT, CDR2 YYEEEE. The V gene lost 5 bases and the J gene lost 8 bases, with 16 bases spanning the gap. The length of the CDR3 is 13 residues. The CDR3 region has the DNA TGTGCCAGCAGGAGGGGACAAATCGGAGAAGCTTTCTTT. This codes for CASRRGQIGEAFF.

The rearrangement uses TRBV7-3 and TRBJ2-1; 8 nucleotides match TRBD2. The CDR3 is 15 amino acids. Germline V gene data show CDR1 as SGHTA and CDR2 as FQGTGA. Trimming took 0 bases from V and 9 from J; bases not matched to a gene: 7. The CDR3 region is CASSLTSSAGGEQFF. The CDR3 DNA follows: TGTGCCAGCAGCTTAACCTCGAGTGCGGGAGGTGAGCAGTTCTTC.

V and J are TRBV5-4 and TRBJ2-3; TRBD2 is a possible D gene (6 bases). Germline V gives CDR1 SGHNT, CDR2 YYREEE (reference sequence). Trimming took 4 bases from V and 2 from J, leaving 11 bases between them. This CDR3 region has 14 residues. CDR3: CASSDRRATDTQYF. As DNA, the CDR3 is TGTGCCAGCAGCGATAGGAGGGCCACAGATACGCAGTATTTT.

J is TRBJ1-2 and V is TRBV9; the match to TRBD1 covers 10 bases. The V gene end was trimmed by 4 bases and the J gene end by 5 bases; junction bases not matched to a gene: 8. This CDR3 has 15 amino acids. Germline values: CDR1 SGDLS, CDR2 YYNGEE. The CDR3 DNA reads TGTGCCAGCAGCCGAACCGGGACAGGGGTTTATGGCTACACCTTC. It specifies CASSRTGTGVYGYTF.

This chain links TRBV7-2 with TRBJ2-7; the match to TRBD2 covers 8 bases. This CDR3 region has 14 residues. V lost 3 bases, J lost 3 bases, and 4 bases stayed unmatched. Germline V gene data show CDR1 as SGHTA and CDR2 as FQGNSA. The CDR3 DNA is TGTGCCAGCAGCTTTACTAGCGGCAGCTACGAGCAGTACTTC. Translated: CASSFTSGSYEQYF.

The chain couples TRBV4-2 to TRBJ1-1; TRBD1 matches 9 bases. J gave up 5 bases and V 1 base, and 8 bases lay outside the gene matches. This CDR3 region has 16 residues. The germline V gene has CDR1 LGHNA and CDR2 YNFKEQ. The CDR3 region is CASSQGQQGAQTEAFF. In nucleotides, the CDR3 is TGTGCCAGCAGCCAAGGTCAACAGGGGGCGCAAACTGAAGCTTTCTTT.

The CDR3 protein is CASSYSDRLYGYTF. The CDR3 bases are TGTGCCAGCAGTTACTCGGACAGGCTCTATGGCTACACCTTC. V and J are TRBV6-5 and TRBJ1-2; 7 positions match TRBD1. Germline CDR1 and CDR2: MNHEY and SVGAGI. CDR3 length equals 14 residues. V shed 0 bases and J 4 bases; nucleotides not matched to a gene: 2.

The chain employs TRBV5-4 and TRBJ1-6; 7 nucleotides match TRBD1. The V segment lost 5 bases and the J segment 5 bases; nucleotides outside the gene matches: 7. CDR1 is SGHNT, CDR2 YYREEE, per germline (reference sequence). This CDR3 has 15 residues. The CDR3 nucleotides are TGTGCCAGCAGTACCGGACAGGCTAATAATTCACCCCTCCACTTT. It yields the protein CASSTGQANNSPLHF.

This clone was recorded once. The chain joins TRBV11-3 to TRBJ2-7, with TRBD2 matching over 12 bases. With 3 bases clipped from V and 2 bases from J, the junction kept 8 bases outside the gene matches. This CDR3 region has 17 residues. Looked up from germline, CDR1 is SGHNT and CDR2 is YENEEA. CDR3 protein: CASSFPTSGGNPYEQYF. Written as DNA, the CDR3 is TGTGCCAGCAGCTTTCCGACTAGCGGGGGAAATCCCTACGAGCAGTACTTC.

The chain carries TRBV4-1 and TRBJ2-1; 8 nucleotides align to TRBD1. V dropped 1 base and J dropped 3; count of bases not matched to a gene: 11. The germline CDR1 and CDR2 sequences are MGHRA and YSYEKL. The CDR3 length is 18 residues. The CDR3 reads CASSQALQGVPRYNEQFF. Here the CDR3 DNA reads TGCGCCAGCAGCCAAGCGTTACAGGGGGTCCCCCGCTACAATGAGCAGTTCTTC.

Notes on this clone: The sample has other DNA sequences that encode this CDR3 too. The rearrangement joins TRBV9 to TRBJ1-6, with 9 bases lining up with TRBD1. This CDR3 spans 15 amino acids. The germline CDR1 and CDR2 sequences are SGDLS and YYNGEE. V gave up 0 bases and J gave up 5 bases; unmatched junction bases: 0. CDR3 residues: CASSVGTGDNSPLHF. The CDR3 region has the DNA TGTGCCAGCAGCGTAGGGACAGGGGATAATTCACCCCTCCACTTT. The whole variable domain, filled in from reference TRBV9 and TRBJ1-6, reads DSGVTQTPKHLITATGQRVTLRCSPRSGDLSVYWYQQSLDQGLQFLIQYYNGEERAKGNILERFSAQQFPDLHSELNLSSLELGDSALYFCASSVGTGDNSPLHFGNGTRLTVT.

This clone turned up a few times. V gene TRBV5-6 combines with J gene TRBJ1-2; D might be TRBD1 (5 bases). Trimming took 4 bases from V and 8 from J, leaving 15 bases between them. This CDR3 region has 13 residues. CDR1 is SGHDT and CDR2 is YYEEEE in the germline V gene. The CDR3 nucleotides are TGTGCCAGCAGCCCAGGCAGGGTCGGAGGCTACACCTTC. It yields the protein CASSPGRVGGYTF. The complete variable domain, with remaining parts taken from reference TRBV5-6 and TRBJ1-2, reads DAGVTQSPTHLIKTRGQQVTLRCSPKSGHDTVSWYQQALGQGPQFIFQYYEEEERQRGNFPDRFSGHQFPNYSSELNVNALLLGDSALYLCASSPGRVGGYTFGSGTRLTVV.

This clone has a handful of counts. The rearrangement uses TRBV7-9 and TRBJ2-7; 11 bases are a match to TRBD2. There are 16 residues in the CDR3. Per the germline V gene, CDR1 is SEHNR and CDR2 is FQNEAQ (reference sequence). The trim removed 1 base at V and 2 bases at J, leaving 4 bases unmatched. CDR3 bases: TGTGCCAGCAGCTTAGTTGGTAGCGGGGGGGCCTACGAGCAGTACTTC. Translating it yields CASSLVGSGGAYEQYF.

The CDR3 sequence: CASSRDNQETQYF. The CDR3 DNA follows: TGTGCCAGCAGCCGGGACAACCAAGAGACCCAGTACTTC. The chain has TRBV11-2 and TRBJ2-5; possibly TRBD1 for D (6 bases). The CDR3 extends over 13 amino acids. CDR1 is SGHAT, CDR2 FQNNGV, per germline. V gave up 5 bases and J gave up 0 bases, with 7 bases separating them.

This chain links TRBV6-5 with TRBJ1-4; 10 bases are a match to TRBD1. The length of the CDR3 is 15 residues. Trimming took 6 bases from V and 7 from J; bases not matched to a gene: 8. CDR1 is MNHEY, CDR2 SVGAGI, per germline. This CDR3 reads CASRTAGTGAEKLFF. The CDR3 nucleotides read TGTGCCAGCAGGACCGCCGGGACAGGGGCTGAAAAACTGTTTTTT.

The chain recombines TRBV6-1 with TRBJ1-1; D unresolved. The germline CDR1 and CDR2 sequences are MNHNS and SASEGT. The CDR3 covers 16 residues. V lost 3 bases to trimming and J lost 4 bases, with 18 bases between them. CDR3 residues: CASSDFGGSSSTEAFF. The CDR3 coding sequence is TGTGCCAGCAGTGATTTCGGAGGATCCTCGAGCACTGAAGCTTTCTTT.

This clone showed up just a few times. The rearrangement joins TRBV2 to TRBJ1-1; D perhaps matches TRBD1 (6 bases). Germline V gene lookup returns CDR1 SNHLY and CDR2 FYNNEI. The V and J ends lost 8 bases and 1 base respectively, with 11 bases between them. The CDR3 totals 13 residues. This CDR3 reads CASGHRENTEAFF. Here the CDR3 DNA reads TGTGCCAGCGGACACAGGGAGAACACTGAAGCTTTCTTT.

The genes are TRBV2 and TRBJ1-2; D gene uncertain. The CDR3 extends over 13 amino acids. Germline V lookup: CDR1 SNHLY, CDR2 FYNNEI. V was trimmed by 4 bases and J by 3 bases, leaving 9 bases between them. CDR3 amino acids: CASSARGHYGYTF. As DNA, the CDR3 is TGTGCCAGCAGTGCTCGGGGTCACTATGGCTACACCTTC. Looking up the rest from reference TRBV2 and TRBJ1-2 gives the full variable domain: EPEVTQTPSHQVTQMGQEVILRCVPISNHLYFYWYRQILGQKVEFLVSFYNNEISEKSEIFDDQFSVERPDGSNFTLKIRSTKLEDSAMYFCASSARGHYGYTFGSGTRLTVV.

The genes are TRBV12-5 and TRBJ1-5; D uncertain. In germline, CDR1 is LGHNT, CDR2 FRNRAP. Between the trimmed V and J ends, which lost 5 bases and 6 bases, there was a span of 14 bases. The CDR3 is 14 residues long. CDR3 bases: TGTGCTAGTGGTCCGGACCCCGCGGGTCAGCCCCAGCATTTT. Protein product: CASGPDPAGQPQHF.

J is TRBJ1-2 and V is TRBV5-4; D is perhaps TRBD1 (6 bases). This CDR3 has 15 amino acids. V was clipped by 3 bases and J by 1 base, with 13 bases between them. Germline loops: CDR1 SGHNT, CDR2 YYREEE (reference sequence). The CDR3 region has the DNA TGTGCCAGCAGCTCCCCCCGGGACAATAACTATGGCTACACCTTC. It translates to CASSSPRDNNYGYTF.

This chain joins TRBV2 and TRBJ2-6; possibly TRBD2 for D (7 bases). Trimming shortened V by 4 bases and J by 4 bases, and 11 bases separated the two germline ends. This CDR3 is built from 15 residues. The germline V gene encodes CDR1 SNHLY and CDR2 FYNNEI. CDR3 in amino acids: CASSVGGAGANVLTF. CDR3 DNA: TGTGCCAGCAGTGTGGGGGGGGCCGGGGCCAACGTCCTGACTTTC.

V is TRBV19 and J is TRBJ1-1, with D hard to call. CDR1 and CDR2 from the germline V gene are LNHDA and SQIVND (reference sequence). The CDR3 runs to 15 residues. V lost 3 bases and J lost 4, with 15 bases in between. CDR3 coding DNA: TGTGCCAGTAGTATCCCGGACGGAGGAATCACTGAAGCTTTCTTT. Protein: CASSIPDGGITEAFF.

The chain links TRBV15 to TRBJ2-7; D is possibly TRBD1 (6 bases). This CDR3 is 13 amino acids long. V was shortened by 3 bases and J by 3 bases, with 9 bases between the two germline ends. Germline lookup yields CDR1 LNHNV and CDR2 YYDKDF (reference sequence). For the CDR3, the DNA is TGTGCCACCAGCAGCTACAGGGTCTACGAGCAGTACTTC. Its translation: CATSSYRVYEQYF.

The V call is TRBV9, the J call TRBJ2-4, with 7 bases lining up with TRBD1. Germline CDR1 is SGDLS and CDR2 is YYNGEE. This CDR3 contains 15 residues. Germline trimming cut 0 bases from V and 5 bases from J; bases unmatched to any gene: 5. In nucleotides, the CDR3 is TGTGCCAGCAGCGTAGAGGGGGCCCTAGAAAACATTCAGTACTTC. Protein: CASSVEGALENIQYF.

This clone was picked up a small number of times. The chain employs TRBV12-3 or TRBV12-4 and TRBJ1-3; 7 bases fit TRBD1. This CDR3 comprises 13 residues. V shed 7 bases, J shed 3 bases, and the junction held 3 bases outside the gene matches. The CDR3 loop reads CASTQGSGNTIYF. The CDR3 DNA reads TGTGCCAGCACACAGGGGAGTGGAAACACCATATATTTT.

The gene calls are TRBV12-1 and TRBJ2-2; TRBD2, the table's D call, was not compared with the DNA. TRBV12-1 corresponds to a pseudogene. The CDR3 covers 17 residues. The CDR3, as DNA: TGTGCCAGCAGCTTAGACGGCCCGGGACTAGCCCCCGGGGAGCTGTTTTTT. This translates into CASSLDGPGLAPGELFF.

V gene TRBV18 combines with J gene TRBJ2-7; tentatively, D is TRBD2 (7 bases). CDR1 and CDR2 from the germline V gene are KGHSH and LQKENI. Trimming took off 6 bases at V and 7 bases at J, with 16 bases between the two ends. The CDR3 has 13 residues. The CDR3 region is CASSLDRAGEQYF. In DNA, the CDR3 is TGTGCCAGCTCCTTGGACAGAGCGGGGGAGCAGTACTTC. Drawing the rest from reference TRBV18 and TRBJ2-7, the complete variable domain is NAGVMQNPRHLVRRRGQEARLRCSPMKGHSHVYWYRQLPEEGLKFMVYLQKENIIDESGMPKERFSAEFPKEGPSILRIQQVVRGDSAAYFCASSLDRAGEQYFGPGTRLTVT.

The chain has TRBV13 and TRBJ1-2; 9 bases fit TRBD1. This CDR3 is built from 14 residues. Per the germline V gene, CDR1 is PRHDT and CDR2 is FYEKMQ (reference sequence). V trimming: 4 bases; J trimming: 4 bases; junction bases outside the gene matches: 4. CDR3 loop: CASSWGQGGYGYTF. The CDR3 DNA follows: TGTGCCAGCAGCTGGGGACAGGGAGGCTATGGCTACACCTTC.